This is a list of T cell receptor beta chains from one sample in a study of vaccination and CD4 T cells after COVID-19. Using its own MiXCR run on the PCR reads, TCRdb lists one record per CDR3 protein. The sample records more than 7,500 distinct CDR3 sequences, 55% to 70% being singletons. No antigen has been identified for these receptors. Sequenced sample: CD4+ T cells from blood, cultured in vitro. The receptors originated from a human donor who had recovered from COVID-19. Both conserved end residues are trimmed from each CDR3. Fields, in order: clone size, J gene, CDR3 length, V gene, D gene, CDR3 protein. D genes are given only for firm matches. Where a row states a size, it is once, few, many or the class of an expanded clone; other rows omit it.

. TRBJ1-3 13 TRBV7-8 . ASRFTGHSGNTIY
few TRBJ1-5 11 TRBV24-1 . ATSQYSNQPQH
. TRBJ1-2 13 TRBV27 TRBD1 ASSFLRGLEGGYT
. TRBJ2-1 15 TRBV20-1 . SARRLGVLGKDNEQF
few TRBJ2-5 12 TRBV20-1 TRBD2 SARTSGRGETQY
. TRBJ2-1 12 TRBV6-1 . ASSILQGYNEQF
. TRBJ2-3 14 TRBV28 TRBD1 ASSPGDRGRADTQY
. TRBJ2-1 12 TRBV5-1 TRBD1 ASIRDREYNEQF
. TRBJ1-2 12 TRBV6-2/TRBV6-3 . ASSASVSRDGYT
. TRBJ2-6 16 TRBV15 TRBD2 ATSRASGRGAGANVLT
. TRBJ2-3 12 TRBV10-1 TRBD2 ASSRTSNSDTQY
medium-sized TRBJ1-6 13 TRBV7-6 TRBD1 ASSLDDRGLSPLH
. TRBJ2-1 12 TRBV10-2 . ASSDAGNYNEQF